This T cell receptor beta chain emerged from a study of beta chain features in type 1 diabetes. This clone turned up a few times. Its target is unknown. Notes on the study in general: The question left open here concerned HLA type influencing TCRB rearrangement. The naive, central memory and Treg TCRB repertoires looked more alike in patients than they did in healthy donors.

Sequencing targeted expressed TCRB transcripts, as all isolated RNA had been reverse transcribed. Roughly 3.4 million reads per sample on average were obtained from naive, central memory and regulatory T cell samples. Profiled with immunoSEQ multiplex PCR; TCRdb holds only in-frame clones, not every one. The sample shows 400,000 to 600,000 clones, approximately 28% of them seen only once. Researchers reported sorting CD4+ naive, central memory, regulatory and stem cell-like memory cells via CD45RO/CCR7/CD25/CD127/CD95/CD27. Germline V gene sequence: CDR1 LGHNA, CDR2 YNFKEQ. The CDR3 length is 17 residues. J gave up 8 bases and V 4 bases, and 13 bases lay outside the gene matches.

Sequencing input: naive CD4+ T cells from blood. The TCR comes from a man younger than 30 in good health. The V and J genes are TRBV4-2 and TRBJ2-1; 11 bases line up with TRBD2. The CDR3 is CASSPTWASGRLDEQFF. CDR3 coding DNA: TGTGCCAGCAGCCCCACTTGGGCTAGCGGGAGGTTAGATGAGCAGTTCTTC.